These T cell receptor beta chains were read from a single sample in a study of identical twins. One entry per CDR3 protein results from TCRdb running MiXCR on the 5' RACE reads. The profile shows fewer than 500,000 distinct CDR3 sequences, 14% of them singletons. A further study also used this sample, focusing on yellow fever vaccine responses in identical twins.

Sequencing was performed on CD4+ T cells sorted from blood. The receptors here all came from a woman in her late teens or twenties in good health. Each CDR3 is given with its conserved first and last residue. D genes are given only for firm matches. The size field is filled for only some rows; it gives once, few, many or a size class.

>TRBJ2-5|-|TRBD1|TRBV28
TGTGCCAGTTCCAGCCACAGGGGCCAAGAGACCCAGTACTTC
CASSSHRGQETQYF
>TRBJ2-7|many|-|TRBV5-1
TGCGCCAGCAGTCGGGCAGGGGATATCTACGAGCAGTACTTC
CASSRAGDIYEQYF
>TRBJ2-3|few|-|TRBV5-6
TGTGCCAGCAGCTTAGGATTGGGAGGAGGGGATACGCAGTATTTT
CASSLGLGGGDTQYF
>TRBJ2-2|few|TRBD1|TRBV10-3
TGTGCCATCAGTGAGGCGGACAGGCTCACCGGGGAGCTGTTTTTT
CAISEADRLTGELFF
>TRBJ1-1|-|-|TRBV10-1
TGCGCCAGCAGGAGTGACAGGACGGAGAACACTGAAGCTTTCTTT
CASRSDRTENTEAFF
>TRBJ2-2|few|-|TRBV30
TGTGCCTGGAGTGTATTACTTAACACCGGGGAGCTGTTTTTT
CAWSVLLNTGELFF
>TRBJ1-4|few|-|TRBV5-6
TGTGCCAGCAGCTTGGGTACCGAAAAACTGTTTTTT
CASSLGTEKLFF
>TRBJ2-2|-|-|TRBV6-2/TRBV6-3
TGTGCCAGCAGATTCTTCGGGGAGCTGTTTTTT
CASRFFGELFF
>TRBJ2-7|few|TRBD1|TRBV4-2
TGTGCCAGCAGCCAGGACAGGTTTCGGGAGCAGTACTTC
CASSQDRFREQYF
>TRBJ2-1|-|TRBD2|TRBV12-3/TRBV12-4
TGTGCCCTCAGTTTAGTCCTAGCGGGGGGGGTCTCCTACAATGAGCAGTTCTTC
CALSLVLAGGVSYNEQFF
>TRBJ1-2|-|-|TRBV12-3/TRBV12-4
TGTGCCAGCAGTGGGGACCGCAACTATGGCTACACCTTC
CASSGDRNYGYTF
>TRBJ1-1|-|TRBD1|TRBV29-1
TGCAGCGCGCGACAGGGGGGCTTGAACACTGAAGCTTTCTTT
CSARQGGLNTEAFF
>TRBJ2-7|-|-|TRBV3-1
TGTGCCAGCAGCCAAGTTTACGGGACGAACGAGCAGTACTTC
CASSQVYGTNEQYF
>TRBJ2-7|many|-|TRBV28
TGTGCCAGCAGCCCCACAGGGAATAGCTACGAGCAGTACTTC
CASSPTGNSYEQYF
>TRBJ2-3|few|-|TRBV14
TGTGCCAGCAGCCAAGGAACTAGCTGGAACACAGATACGCAGTATTTT
CASSQGTSWNTDTQYF
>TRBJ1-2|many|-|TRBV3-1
TGTGCCAGCAGCCCAAAACAGGGAAAAGGCTACACCTTC
CASSPKQGKGYTF
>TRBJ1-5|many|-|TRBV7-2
TGTGCCAGCAGCCCCGACAGGTACAATCAGCCCCAGCATTTT
CASSPDRYNQPQHF
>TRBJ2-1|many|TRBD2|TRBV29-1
TGCAGCGTTCCCCTCATAGCGGGAGGTGACTACAATGAGCAGTTCTTC
CSVPLIAGGDYNEQFF
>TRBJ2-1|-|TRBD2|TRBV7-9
TGTGCCAGCAGTCTTCAAGCGGGAGCAAACAATGAGCAGTTCTTC
CASSLQAGANNEQFF
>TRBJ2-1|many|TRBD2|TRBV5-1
TGCGCCAGCAGCTCAGCGGGGGTTCAATACAATGAGCAGTTCTTC
CASSSAGVQYNEQFF
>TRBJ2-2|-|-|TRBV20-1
TGCAGTGGGTCCTCCACCGGGGAGCTGTTTTTT
CSGSSTGELFF
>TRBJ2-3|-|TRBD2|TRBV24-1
TGTGCCACCAGTGACTCGGGACTAGCGCACACAGATACGCAGTATTTT
CATSDSGLAHTDTQYF
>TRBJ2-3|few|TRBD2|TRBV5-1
TGCGCCAGCAGCGCGGTAGCGGGAGGGCCAGATACGCAGTATTTT
CASSAVAGGPDTQYF
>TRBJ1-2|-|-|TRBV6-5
TGTGCCAGCAGTTACGACGTTACTAACTATGGCTACACCTTC
CASSYDVTNYGYTF
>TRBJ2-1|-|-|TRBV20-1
TGCAGTGCTCTATCTCAGTGGAATGAGCAGTTCTTC
CSALSQWNEQFF
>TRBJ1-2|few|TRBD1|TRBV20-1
TGCAGTGCCGCTACCGGGACAGGCCGATATGGCTACACCTTC
CSAATGTGRYGYTF
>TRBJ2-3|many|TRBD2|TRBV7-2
TGTGCCAGCAGCTTTTTATCAGCGGGGCGCACAGATACGCAGTATTTT
CASSFLSAGRTDTQYF
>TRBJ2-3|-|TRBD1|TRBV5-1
TGCGCCAGCAGCTTGTGGGACAGGGGCACAGATACGCAGTATTTT
CASSLWDRGTDTQYF
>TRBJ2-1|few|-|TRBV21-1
TGTGCCAACTTACCGGGGGCTACATACAATGAGCAGTTCTTC
CANLPGATYNEQFF
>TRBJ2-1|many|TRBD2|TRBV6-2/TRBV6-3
TGTGCCAGCAGTAGACTAGCGGGAGGATATGAGCAGTTCTTC
CASSRLAGGYEQFF
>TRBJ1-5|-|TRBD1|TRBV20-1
TGCAGTGCTAGCCAGGGGGCCTTTAGCAATCAGCCCCAGCATTTT
CSASQGAFSNQPQHF
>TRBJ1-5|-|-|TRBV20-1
TGCAGTGCTACTGGAGGGGCAGGCAATCAGCCCCAGCATTTT
CSATGGAGNQPQHF
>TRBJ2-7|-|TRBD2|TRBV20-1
TGCAGTGCTAGATTAAGCGGGAAGTACGAGCAGTACTTC
CSARLSGKYEQYF
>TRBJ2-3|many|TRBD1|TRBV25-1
TGTGCCAGCACCCCAATTTCGACAGGGGGCACAGATACGCAGTATTTT
CASTPISTGGTDTQYF
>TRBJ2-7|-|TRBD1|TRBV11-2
TGTGCCAGCAGCTTAGTTTCCGGGACAGGGTATAGGCTAGCTTTCTACGAGCAGTACTTC
CASSLVSGTGYRLAFYEQYF
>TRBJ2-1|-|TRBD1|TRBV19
TGTGCCAGTAGTATAGGGGACAGGGGACGCAATGAGCAGTTCTTC
CASSIGDRGRNEQFF
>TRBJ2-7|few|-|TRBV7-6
TGTGCCAGCAGCTTAGTCGAAAAGGGGGCCTACGAGCAGTACTTC
CASSLVEKGAYEQYF
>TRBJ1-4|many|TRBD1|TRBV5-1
TGCGCCAGCAGCGGAAGTGGACAGGGAGCGGGAGAAAAACTGTTTTTT
CASSGSGQGAGEKLFF
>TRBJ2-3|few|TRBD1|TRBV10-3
TGTGCCATCAGGAAGACAGGGGGCACAGATACGCAGTATTTT
CAIRKTGGTDTQYF
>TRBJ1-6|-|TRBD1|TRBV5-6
TGTGCCAGCAGCTTAGGAAGACAGGGTGTTTTTTCACCCCTCCACTTT
CASSLGRQGVFSPLHF
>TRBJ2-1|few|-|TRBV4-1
TGCGCCAGCAGCCACGGACAGTACAATGAGCAGTTCTTC
CASSHGQYNEQFF
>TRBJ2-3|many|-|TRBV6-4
TGTGCCAGCAGTGTTTGGTCCACAGATACGCAGTATTTT
CASSVWSTDTQYF
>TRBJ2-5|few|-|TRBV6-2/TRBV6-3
TGTGCCAGCACCCTAGGGGGGTTGGAGACCCAGTACTTC
CASTLGGLETQYF
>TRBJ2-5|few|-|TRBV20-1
TGCAGTGCCTTGCCTGGCAGGGTTCAGGAGACCCAGTACTTC
CSALPGRVQETQYF
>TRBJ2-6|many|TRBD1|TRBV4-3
TGCGCCAGCAGCCAAAGGGGACAGGGTGTCCTGACTTTC
CASSQRGQGVLTF
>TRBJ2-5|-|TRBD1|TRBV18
TGTGCCAGCTCACCGGCAGGGGGACCCGAGACCCAGTACTTC
CASSPAGGPETQYF